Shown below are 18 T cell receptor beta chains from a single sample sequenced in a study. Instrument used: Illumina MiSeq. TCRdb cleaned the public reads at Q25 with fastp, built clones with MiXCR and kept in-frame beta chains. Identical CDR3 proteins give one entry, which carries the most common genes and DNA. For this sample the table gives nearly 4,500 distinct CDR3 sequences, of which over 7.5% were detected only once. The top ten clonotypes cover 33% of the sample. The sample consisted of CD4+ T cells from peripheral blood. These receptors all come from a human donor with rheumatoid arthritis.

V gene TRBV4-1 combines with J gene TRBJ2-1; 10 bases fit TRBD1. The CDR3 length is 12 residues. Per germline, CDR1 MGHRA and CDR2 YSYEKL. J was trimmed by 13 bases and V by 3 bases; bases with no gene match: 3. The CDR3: CASSQGTGEQFF. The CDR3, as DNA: TGCGCCAGCAGCCAGGGGACAGGGGAACAGTTCTTC.

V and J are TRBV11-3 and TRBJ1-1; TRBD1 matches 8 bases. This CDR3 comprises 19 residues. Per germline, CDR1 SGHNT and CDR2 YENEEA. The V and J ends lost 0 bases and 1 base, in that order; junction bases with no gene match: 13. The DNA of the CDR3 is TGTGCCAGCAGCTTAGATTCAGGGACAGGCTTTCGGGGGAACACTGAAGCTTTCTTT. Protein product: CASSLDSGTGFRGNTEAFF. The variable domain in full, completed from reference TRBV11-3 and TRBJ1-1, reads EAGVVQSPRYKIIEKKQPVAFWCNPISGHNTLYWYLQNLGQGPELLIRYENEEAVDDSQLPKDRFSAERLKGVDSTLKIQPAELGDSAVYLCASSLDSGTGFRGNTEAFFGQGTRLTVV.

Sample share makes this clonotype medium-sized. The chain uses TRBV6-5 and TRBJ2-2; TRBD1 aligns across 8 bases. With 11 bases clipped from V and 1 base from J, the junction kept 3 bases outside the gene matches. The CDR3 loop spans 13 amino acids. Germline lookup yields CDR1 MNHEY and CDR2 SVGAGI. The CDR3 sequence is CAVQGENTGELFF. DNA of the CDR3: TGTGCCGTACAGGGGGAGAACACCGGGGAGCTGTTTTTT.

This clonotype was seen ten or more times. The CDR3 nucleotides read TGTGCCAGCAGTTTTGCGGGGCCAGAGACCCAGTACTTC. This gives the protein CASSFAGPETQYF. V gene TRBV12-3 or TRBV12-4 combines with J gene TRBJ2-5; tentative D call: TRBD2 (6 bases). The CDR3 spans 13 residues. V was trimmed by 3 bases and J by 4 bases, leaving 9 bases between them.

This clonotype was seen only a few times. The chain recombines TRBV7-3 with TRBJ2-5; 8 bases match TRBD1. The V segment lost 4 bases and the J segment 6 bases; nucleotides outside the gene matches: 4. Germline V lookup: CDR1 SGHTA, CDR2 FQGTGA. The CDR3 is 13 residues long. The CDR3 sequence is CASSSDRVKTQYF. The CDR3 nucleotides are TGTGCCAGCAGCTCGGACAGGGTAAAGACCCAGTACTTC. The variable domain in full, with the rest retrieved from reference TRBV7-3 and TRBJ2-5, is GAGVSQTPSNKVTEKGKYVELRCDPISGHTALYWYRQSLGQGPEFLIYFQGTGAADDSGLPNDRFFAVRPEGSVSTLKIQRTERGDSAVYLCASSSDRVKTQYFGPGTRLLVL.

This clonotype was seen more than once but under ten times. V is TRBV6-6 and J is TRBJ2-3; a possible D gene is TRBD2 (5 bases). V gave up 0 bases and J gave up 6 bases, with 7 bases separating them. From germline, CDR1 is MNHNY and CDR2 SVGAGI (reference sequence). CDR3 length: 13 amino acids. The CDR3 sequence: CASSYSLADTQYF. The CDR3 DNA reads TGTGCCAGCAGTTACTCTTTAGCGGATACGCAGTATTTT.

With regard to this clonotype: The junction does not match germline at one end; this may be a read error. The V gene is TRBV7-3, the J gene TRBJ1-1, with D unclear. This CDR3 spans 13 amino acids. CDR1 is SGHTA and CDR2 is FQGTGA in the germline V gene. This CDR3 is CERRWKKKNEDLF. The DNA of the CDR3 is TGTGAAAGAAGATGGAAAAAGAAAAATGAAGATTTATTT.

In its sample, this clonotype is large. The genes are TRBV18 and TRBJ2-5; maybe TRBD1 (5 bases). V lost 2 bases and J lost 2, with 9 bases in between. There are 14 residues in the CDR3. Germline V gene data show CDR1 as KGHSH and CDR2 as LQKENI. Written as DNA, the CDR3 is TGTGCCAGCTCACCAAGGACAAAACAAGAGACCCAGTACTTC. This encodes CASSPRTKQETQYF.

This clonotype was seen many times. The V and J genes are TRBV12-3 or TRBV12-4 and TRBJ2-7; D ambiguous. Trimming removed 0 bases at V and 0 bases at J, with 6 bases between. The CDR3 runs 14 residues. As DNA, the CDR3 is TGTGCCAGCAGTTTAGCGCTTCACTCCTACGAGCAGTACTTC. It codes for CASSLALHSYEQYF.

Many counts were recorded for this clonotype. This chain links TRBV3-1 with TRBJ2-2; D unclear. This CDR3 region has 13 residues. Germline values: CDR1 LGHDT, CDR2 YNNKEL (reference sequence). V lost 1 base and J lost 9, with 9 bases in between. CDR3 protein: CASSQGGTRELFF. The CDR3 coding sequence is TGTGCCAGCAGCCAAGGGGGTACCAGGGAGCTGTTTTTT.

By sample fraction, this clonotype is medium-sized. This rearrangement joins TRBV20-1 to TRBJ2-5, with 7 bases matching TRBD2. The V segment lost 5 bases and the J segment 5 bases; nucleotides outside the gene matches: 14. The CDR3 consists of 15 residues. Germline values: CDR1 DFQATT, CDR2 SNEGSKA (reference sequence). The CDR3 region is CSAHRVGAGVETQYF. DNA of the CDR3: TGCAGTGCTCACAGAGTAGGGGCGGGAGTTGAGACCCAGTACTTC.

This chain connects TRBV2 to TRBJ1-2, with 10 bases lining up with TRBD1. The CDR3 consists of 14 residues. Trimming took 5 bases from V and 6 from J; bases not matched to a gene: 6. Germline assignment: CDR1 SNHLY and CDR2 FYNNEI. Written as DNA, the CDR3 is TGTGCCAGCAGTATGGACAGGGGGGATGATGGCTACACCTTC. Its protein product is CASSMDRGDDGYTF.

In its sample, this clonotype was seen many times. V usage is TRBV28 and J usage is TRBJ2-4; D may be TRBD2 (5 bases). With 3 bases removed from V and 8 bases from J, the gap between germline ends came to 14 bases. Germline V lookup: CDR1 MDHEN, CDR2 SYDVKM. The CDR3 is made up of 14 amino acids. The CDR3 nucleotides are TGTGCCAGCAGTTTCGTCCGGGGTGGCGACATTCAGTACTTC. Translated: CASSFVRGGDIQYF.

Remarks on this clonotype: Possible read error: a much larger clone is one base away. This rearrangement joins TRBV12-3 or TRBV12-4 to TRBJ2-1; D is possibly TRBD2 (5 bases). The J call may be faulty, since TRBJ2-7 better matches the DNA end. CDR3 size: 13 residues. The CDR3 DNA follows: TGTGCCAGCAGTTTTGGTGACTACAATGAGCAGTACTTC. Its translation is CASSFGDYNEQYF.

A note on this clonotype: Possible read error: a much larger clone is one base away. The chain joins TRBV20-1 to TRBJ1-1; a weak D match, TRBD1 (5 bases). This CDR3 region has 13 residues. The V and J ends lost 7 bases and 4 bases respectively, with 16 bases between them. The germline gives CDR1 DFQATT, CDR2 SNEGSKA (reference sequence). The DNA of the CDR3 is TGCAGTGTGTCCTCAGGGTTGAGCACTGAAGCTTTCTTT. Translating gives CSVSSGLSTEAFF.

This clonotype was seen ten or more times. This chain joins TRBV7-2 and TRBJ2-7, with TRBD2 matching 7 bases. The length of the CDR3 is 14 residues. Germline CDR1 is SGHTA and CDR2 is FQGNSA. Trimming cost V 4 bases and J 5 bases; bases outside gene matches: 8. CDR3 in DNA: TGTGCCAGCAGCTCCGGACTAGTAATCCACGAGCAGTACTTC. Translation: CASSSGLVIHEQYF.

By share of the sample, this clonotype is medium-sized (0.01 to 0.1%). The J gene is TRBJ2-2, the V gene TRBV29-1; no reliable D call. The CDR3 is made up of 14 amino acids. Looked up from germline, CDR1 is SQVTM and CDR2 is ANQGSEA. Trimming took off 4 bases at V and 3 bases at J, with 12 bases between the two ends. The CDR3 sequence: CSVGAGAYTGELFF. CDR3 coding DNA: TGCAGCGTTGGGGCAGGAGCTTACACCGGGGAGCTGTTTTTT.

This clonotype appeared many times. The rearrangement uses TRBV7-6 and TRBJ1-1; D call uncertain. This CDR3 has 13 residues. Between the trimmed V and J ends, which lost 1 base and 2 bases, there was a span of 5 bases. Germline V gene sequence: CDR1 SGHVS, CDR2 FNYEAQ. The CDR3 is CASSLGANTEAFF. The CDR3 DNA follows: TGTGCCAGCAGCTTAGGGGCAAACACTGAAGCTTTCTTT.